The sequence of this T cell receptor (beta chain) was determined in a study of CD8 T cells in Susac syndrome. Reverse transcription used roughly 0.45 to 1 ug RNA and random hexamers. TCRdb re-called the immunoSEQ multiplex PCR reads through MiXCR, storing one row per CDR3 protein. The profile shows over 350,000 distinct CDR3 sequences, roughly 85% of them singletons. The authors carried out high-throughput sequencing of TCR beta. They applied it to CD8+ and CD4+ T cells obtained from blood. FACS enriched CD8+ TEMRA cells, while bulk CD8+ and CD4+ were negatively isolated. The sample comprised CD8+ T cells from PBMCs. This clonotype originated in a human donor with multiple sclerosis.

The chain's CDR3 is CASSQERGSLAYNEQFF. The CDR3 DNA sequence: TGTGCCAGCAGTCAAGAACGCGGGAGCCTCGCCTACAATGAGCAGTTCTTC. V gene TRBV12-3 or TRBV12-4 combines with J gene TRBJ2-1; 7 nucleotides align to TRBD2. The CDR3 length is 17 residues. The J segment lost 2 bases and the V segment lost 5 bases, leaving 12 bases of the junction unmatched.